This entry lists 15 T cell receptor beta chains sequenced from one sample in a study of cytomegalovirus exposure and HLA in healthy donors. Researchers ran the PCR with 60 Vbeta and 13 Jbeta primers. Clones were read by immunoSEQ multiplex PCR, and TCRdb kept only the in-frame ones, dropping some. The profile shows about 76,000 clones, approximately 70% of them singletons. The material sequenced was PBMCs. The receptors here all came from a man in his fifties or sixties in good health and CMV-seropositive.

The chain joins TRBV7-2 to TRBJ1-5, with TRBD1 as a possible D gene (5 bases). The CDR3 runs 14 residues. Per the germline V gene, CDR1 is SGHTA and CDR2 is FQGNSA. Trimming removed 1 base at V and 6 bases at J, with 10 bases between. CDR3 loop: CASSLETRGQPQHF. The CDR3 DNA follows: TGTGCCAGCAGCTTAGAGACAAGGGGTCAGCCCCAGCATTTT.

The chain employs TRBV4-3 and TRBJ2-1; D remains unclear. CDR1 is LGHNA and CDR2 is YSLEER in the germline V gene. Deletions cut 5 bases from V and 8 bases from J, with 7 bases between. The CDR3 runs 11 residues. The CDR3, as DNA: TGCGCCAGCAGCGTAGAGGATGAGCAGTTCTTC. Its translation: CASSVEDEQFF.

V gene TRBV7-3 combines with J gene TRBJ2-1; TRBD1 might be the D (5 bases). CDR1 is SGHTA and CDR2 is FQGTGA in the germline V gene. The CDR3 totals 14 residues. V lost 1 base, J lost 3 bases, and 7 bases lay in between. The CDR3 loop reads CASSLSRDYNEQFF. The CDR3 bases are TGTGCCAGCAGCTTAAGCAGGGACTACAATGAGCAGTTCTTC.

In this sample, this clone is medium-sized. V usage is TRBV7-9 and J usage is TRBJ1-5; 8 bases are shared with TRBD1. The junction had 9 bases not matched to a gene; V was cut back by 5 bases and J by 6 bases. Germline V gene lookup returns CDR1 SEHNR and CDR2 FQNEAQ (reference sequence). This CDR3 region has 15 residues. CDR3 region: CASSLTGTGFQPQHF. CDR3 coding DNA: TGTGCCAGCAGCCTGACCGGGACAGGATTTCAGCCCCAGCATTTT.

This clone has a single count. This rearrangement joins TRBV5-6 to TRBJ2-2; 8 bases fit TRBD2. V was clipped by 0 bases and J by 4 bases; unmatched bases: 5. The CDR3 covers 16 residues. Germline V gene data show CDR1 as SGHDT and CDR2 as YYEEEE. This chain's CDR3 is CASSLAFSGGTGELFF. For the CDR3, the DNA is TGTGCCAGCAGCTTGGCCTTCAGCGGGGGCACCGGGGAGCTGTTTTTT.

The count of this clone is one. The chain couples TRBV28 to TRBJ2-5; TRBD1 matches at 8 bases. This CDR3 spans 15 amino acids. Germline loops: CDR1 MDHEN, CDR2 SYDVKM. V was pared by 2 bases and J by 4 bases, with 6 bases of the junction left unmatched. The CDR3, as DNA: TGTGCCAGCAGTTTAAGGGCAGGGGGCGTAGAGACCCAGTACTTC. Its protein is CASSLRAGGVETQYF.

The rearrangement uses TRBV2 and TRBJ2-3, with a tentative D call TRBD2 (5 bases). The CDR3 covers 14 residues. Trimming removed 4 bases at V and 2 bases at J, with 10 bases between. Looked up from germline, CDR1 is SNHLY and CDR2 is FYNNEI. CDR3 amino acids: CASSGAGHTDTQYF. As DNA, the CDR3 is TGTGCCAGCAGTGGGGCGGGCCACACAGATACGCAGTATTTT.

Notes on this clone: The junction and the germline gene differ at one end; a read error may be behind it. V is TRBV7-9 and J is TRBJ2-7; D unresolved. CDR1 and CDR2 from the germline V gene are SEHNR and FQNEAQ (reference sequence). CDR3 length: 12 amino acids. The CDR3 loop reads CSSSLDQFEQYF. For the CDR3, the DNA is TGTTCCAGCAGCTTAGATCAATTCGAGCAGTACTTC.

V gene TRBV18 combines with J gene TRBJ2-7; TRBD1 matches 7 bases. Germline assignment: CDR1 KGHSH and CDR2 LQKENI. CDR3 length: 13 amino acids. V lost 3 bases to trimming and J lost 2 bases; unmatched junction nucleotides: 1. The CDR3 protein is CASSPRGPYEQYF. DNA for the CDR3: TGTGCCAGCTCACCTAGGGGGCCCTACGAGCAGTACTTC.

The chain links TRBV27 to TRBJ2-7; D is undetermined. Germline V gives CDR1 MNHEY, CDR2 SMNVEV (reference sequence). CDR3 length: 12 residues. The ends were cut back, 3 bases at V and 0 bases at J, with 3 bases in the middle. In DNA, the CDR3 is TGTGCCAGCAGTTTCAGCTCCTACGAGCAGTACTTC. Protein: CASSFSSYEQYF.

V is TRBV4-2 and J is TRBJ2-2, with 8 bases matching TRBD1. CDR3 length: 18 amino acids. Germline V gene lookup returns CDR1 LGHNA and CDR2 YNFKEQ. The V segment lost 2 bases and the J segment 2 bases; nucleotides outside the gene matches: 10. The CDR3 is CASSQLGTGRSNTGELFF. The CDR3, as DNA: TGTGCCAGCAGCCAACTAGGGACAGGACGGAGCAACACCGGGGAGCTGTTTTTT.

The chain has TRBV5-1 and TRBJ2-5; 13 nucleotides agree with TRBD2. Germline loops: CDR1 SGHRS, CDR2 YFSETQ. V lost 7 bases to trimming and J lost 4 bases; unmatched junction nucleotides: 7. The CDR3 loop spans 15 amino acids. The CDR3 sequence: CASARGLAGRETQYF. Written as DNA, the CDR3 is TGCGCCAGCGCTCGGGGACTAGCGGGAAGAGAGACCCAGTACTTC.

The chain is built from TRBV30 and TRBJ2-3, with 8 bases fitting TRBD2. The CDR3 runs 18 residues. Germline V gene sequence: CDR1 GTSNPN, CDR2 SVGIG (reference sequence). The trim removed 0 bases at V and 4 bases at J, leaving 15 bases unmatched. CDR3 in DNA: TGTGCCTGGAGTGTACGGGCGGGGGGAGCCCTGGTCGCAGATACGCAGTATTTT. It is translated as CAWSVRAGGALVADTQYF.

CDR3 bases: TGTGCCAGCAGCACGGGACTAGAGCCGTACTCCTACAATGAGCAGTTCTTC. Its protein product is CASSTGLEPYSYNEQFF. The rearrangement joins TRBV7-3 to TRBJ2-1, with 8 bases matching TRBD2. The CDR3 spans 17 residues. With V trimmed by 5 bases and J by 0 bases, 9 bases remained unmatched. The germline CDR1 and CDR2 sequences are SGHTA and FQGTGA.

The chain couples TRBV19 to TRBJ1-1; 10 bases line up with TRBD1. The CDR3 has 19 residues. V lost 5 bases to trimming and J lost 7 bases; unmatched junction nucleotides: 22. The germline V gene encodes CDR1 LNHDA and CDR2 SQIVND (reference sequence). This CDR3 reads CASSPLGTGDGTPFNEAFF. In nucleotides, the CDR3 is TGTGCCAGTAGTCCTCTCGGGACAGGGGACGGGACCCCCTTTAATGAAGCTTTCTTT.